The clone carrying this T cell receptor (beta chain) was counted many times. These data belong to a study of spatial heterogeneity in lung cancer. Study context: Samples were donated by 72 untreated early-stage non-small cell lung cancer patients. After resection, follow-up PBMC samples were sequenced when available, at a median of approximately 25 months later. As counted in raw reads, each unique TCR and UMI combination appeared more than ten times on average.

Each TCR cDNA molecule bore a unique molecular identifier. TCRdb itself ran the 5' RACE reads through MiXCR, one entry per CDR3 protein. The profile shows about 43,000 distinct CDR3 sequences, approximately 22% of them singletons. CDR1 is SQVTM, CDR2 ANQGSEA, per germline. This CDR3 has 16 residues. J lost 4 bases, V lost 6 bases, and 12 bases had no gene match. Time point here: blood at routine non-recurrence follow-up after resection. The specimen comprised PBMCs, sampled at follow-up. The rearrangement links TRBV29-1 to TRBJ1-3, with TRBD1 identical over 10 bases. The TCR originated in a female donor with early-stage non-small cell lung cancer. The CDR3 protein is CSVDPYGQGDGNTIYF. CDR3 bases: TGCAGCGTAGACCCTTACGGACAGGGGGACGGAAACACCATATATTTT.